These T cell receptor beta chains were read from a single sample in a study of blood T cell repertoires in COVID-19. Sequencing was performed with immunoSEQ multiplex PCR; in TCRdb, only in-frame clones are kept and a portion is missing. The sample holds about 92,000 clones, 70% to 85% seen once. The source material was peripheral blood. These receptors all come from a woman aged 55 to 70 in a cohort sampled during active or convalescent COVID-19. The CDR3 runs from the conserved cysteine through the conserved F or W. The D gene is left open where the match is weak. Expanded clones get a size class; other rows say once, few or many, or leave the size out.

J gene: TRBJ1-1
V gene: TRBV11-2
clone size: .
D gene: .
CDR3 DNA: TGTGCCAGCAGCCCAGGAGGGAGGGCTTTCTTT
CDR3 protein: CASSPGGRAFF

J gene: TRBJ2-7
V gene: TRBV5-1
clone size: .
D gene: TRBD2
CDR3 DNA: TGCGCCAGCAGCTCCTACCCCGGGGGAGGGGCCCCGACCTACGAGCAGTACTTC
CDR3 protein: CASSSYPGGGAPTYEQYF

J gene: TRBJ2-2
V gene: TRBV9
clone size: .
D gene: TRBD1
CDR3 DNA: TGTGCCAGCAGCGTAGCACAGGGGCGTAGCACCGGGGAGCTGTTTTTT
CDR3 protein: CASSVAQGRSTGELFF

J gene: TRBJ1-1
V gene: TRBV19
clone size: few
D gene: TRBD1
CDR3 DNA: TGTGCCAGTATCCCGACAGGGGAGGCGCGGGAAGCTTTCTTT
CDR3 protein: CASIPTGEAREAFF

J gene: TRBJ1-5
V gene: TRBV28
clone size: .
D gene: TRBD1
CDR3 DNA: TGTGCCAGCCGTCAAGGGGGCGCGGGCAATCAGCCCCAGCATTTT
CDR3 protein: CASRQGGAGNQPQHF

J gene: TRBJ2-1
V gene: TRBV5-6
clone size: .
D gene: .
CDR3 DNA: TGTGCCAGCAGCTTGGGCAGGGTCGCCCTCAATGAGCAGTTCTTC
CDR3 protein: CASSLGRVALNEQFF

J gene: TRBJ1-4
V gene: TRBV7-9
clone size: .
D gene: .
CDR3 DNA: TGTGCCAGCAGCCTGGGGCACGTGGAAAAACTGTTTTTT
CDR3 protein: CASSLGHVEKLFF

J gene: TRBJ1-1
V gene: TRBV5-6
clone size: .
D gene: TRBD1
CDR3 DNA: TGTGCCAGCAGCTTACAGGGGAAGTTGGCTGAAGCTTTCTTT
CDR3 protein: CASSLQGKLAEAFF

J gene: TRBJ2-4
V gene: TRBV19
clone size: .
D gene: .
CDR3 DNA: TGTGCCAGTAGTACCCTCGCGGACGGAGGAAACATTCAGTACTTC
CDR3 protein: CASSTLADGGNIQYF

J gene: TRBJ2-3
V gene: TRBV13
clone size: .
D gene: .
CDR3 DNA: TGTGCCAGCAGCTTAGGGGGTGGGGCGTCTAGCACAGATACGCAGTATTTT
CDR3 protein: CASSLGGGASSTDTQYF

J gene: TRBJ1-6
V gene: TRBV2
clone size: .
D gene: TRBD1
CDR3 DNA: TGTGCCAGCGAGGGACAGAGTTTGAGCTCCTATAATTCACCCCTCCACTTT
CDR3 protein: CASEGQSLSSYNSPLHF

J gene: TRBJ2-2
V gene: TRBV9
clone size: many
D gene: TRBD2
CDR3 DNA: TGTGCCAGCGGAGTGCTAGCGGGGGGGCGATCCACCGGGGAGCTGTTTTTT
CDR3 protein: CASGVLAGGRSTGELFF

J gene: TRBJ2-7
V gene: TRBV4-3
clone size: .
D gene: .
CDR3 DNA: TGCGCCAGCAGCCAATACAGACGAGGGATATACGAGCAGTACTTC
CDR3 protein: CASSQYRRGIYEQYF

J gene: TRBJ2-7
V gene: TRBV5-5
clone size: .
D gene: .
CDR3 DNA: TGTGCCAGCAGCTTGACCCAGGTCGCCTACGAGCAGTACTTC
CDR3 protein: CASSLTQVAYEQYF

J gene: TRBJ1-4
V gene: TRBV5-6
clone size: .
D gene: .
CDR3 DNA: TGTGCCAGCAGCTTCGGGGGAGGTAATGAAAAACTGTTTTTT
CDR3 protein: CASSFGGGNEKLFF

J gene: TRBJ2-1
V gene: TRBV3-1/TRBV3-2
clone size: .
D gene: .
CDR3 DNA: TGTGCCAGCAGTCGTTCCATTGGACAGTACAATGAGCAGTTCTTC
CDR3 protein: CASSRSIGQYNEQFF

J gene: TRBJ2-7
V gene: TRBV2
clone size: .
D gene: .
CDR3 DNA: TGTGCCAGCAGGTTGACAGGCGTCTCCTACGAGCAGTACTTC
CDR3 protein: CASRLTGVSYEQYF